This entry concerns a single T cell receptor (beta chain). The table lists this clonotype with many counts. Its binding antigen is unknown. Per-base quality was not reported, and no clone a single base away is much larger than it. Sequencing instrument: Illumina HiSeq 1500. TCRdb reprocessed the public reads (quality trimming at Q25 with fastp, clone calling with MiXCR) and kept in-frame beta chains. All rows with the same CDR3 protein become a single entry with the most common DNA and genes. This sample gives roughly 180,000 distinct CDR3 sequences in total; approximately 21% of them show up just once. The leading ten clones occupy roughly 27% of the sample. The sample comes from a study of T cell repertoires in cytomegalovirus infection (dated by TCRdb to 2018 to 2020). Study-wide context: The peptide stimulations were aimed at well-studied HLA-B-restricted epitopes as well as recently identified HLA-C-restricted CMV epitopes, whose presentation resists viral immunomodulation. Donor HLA type was relevant to the analysis, as public TCR beta signatures indicated carriage of CMV infection together with the matching HLA type. Broad study findings and their caveats: Carriers of CMV infection plus the relevant HLA type were discriminated by the cumulative frequency of public TCR beta family members in the study cohort and in an independent approximately 360-donor cohort. The ex vivo response was dominated by HLA-C-restricted CMV-specific TCR beta clonotypes, which also provided the single most frequent clonotype in two of eight donors.

The treatment or condition tag for this specimen amounts to: in vitro stimulation with specific CMV peptide epitopes to enrich CMV-specific T cells. The germline V gene yields SGHTA for CDR1 and FQGNSA for CDR2. V gives up 5 bases and J gives up 5 bases, and the segment between their germline ends measures 16 bases. The CDR3, cysteine through phenylalanine, is 15 amino acids long. Only the CDR3 DNA is retained, 45 bases long and in frame from the first base. The clonotype comes from a human donor in good health (CMV status not recorded). Some clones in this sample may be carry-over from other donors' samples. The starting material was CD8+ T cells from cultured PBMCs, obtained from culture after CMV antigen stimulation. The V and J segments used are TRBV7-2 and TRBJ1-5, with the D gene not clear enough to name. The nucleotides read TGTGCCAGCAGCACCGACGGACTGAGCTATCAGCCCCAGCATTTT. Protein translation: CASSTDGLSYQPQHF.